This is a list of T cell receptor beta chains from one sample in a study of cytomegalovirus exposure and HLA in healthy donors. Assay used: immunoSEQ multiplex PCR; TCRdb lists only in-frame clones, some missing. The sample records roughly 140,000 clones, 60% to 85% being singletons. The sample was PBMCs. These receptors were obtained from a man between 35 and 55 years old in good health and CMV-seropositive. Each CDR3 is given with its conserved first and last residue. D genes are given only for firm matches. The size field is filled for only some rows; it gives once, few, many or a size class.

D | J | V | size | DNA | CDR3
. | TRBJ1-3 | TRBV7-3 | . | TGTGCCAGCAGCTCTAAGTACGGGAGGCACCGAAAACACCTTGGAAACACCATATATTTT | CASSSKYGRHRKHLGNTIYF
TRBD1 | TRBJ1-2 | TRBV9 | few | TGTGCCAGCAGCGACAGGACAGGGAACTATGGCTACACCTTC | CASSDRTGNYGYTF
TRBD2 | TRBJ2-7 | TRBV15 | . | TGTGCCACCACCGAAGACCGCGGGGGGCTACCATACTACGAGCAGTACTTC | CATTEDRGGLPYYEQYF
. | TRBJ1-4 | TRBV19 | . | TGTGCCAGTAGTTCCCTCACGGGGGATTTCGCTGAAAAACTGTTTTTT | CASSSLTGDFAEKLFF
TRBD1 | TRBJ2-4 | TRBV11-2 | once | TGTGCCAGCAGCCTTATTGGCGGGACAGGGCGGACCAAAAACATTCAGTACTTC | CASSLIGGTGRTKNIQYF
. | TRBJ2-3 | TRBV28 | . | TGTGCCAGCAGTTTATGGACGCCGACAGACACAGATACGCAGTATTTT | CASSLWTPTDTDTQYF
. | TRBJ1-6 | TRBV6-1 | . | TGTGCCGGGGGACTAATCTCCTATAATTCACCCCTCCACTTT | CAGGLISYNSPLHF
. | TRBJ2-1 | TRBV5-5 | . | TGTGCCAGCAGCCCGGCCGGAGCCTACAATGAGCAGTTCTTC | CASSPAGAYNEQFF
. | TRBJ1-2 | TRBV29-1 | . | TGCAGCGTTGAACAGGGAAACTATGGCTACACCTTC | CSVEQGNYGYTF
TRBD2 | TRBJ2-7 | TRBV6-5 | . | TGTGCCAGCAGTTCACTAGCGATTAGCTCCTACGAGCAGTACTTC | CASSSLAISSYEQYF
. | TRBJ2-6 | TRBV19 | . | TGTGCCAGTAGTATCCTCTTCCAGGCTTCTGGGGCCAACGTCCTGACTTTC | CASSILFQASGANVLTF
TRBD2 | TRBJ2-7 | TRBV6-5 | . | TGTGCCAGCGCCTGGGGGGGTAGCGGGAACGAGCAGTACTTC | CASAWGGSGNEQYF
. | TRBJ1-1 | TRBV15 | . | TGTGCCACCAGCAGAGTGCTCGGAGGAGTTAACACTGAAGCTTTCTTT | CATSRVLGGVNTEAFF
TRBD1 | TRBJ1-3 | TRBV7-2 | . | TGTGCCAGCAGCTTAGTGGGACAGCCCTCTGGAAACACCATATATTTT | CASSLVGQPSGNTIYF
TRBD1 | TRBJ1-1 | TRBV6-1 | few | TGTGCCAGCACTTATAGGACAGGGATGAACACTGAAGCTTTCTTT | CASTYRTGMNTEAFF
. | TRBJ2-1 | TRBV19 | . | TGTGCCAGTAGTAACCCCGCTCGGGTTGGGAGTGAGCAGTTCTTC | CASSNPARVGSEQFF
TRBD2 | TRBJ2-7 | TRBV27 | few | TGTGCCAGCAGTCTCCTAGCGGGAGGGTCTGACCACGAGCAGTACTTC | CASSLLAGGSDHEQYF
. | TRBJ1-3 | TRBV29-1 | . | TGCAGCGTTAACCCTCAGGGGTCAGGAAACACCATATATTTT | CSVNPQGSGNTIYF
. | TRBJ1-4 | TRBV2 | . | TGTGCCAGCAGTGAATTCTCTGCCTATGCAACTAATGAAAAACTGTTTTTT | CASSEFSAYATNEKLFF
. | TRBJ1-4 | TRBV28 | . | TGTGCCAGCTGCCCGCAGGGGTCAAAACTGTTTTTT | CASCPQGSKLFF
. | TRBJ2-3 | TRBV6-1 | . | TGTGCCAGCAGAAAACAGGGTAGCACAGATACGCAGTATTTT | CASRKQGSTDTQYF
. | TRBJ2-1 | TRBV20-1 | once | TGCAGTGGGCTAGCGTGGCCTGAGCAGTTCTTC | CSGLAWPEQFF
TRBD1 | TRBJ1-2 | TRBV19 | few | TGTGCCAGTAGTCTATCACAGGGGGGGTTTTATGGCTACACCTTC | CASSLSQGGFYGYTF
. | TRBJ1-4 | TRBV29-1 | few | TGCAGCGTTGCGGCATTCGGTGCGGAACTGTTTTTT | CSVAAFGAELFF
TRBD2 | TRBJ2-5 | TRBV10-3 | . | TGTGCCATCAGTGGCGGGAGCCGGGAGACCCAGTACTTC | CAISGGSRETQYF
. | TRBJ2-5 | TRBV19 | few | TGTGCCAGTAGTATCCAGTTCCAAGAGACCCAGTACTTC | CASSIQFQETQYF
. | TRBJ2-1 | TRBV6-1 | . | TGTGCCAGCAGTGAAGACAATCGCTCCTACAATGAGCAGTTCTTC | CASSEDNRSYNEQFF
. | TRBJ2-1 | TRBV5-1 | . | TGCGCCAGCAGCTCTCATAGCGACTTCACCAATGAGCAGTTCTTC | CASSSHSDFTNEQFF
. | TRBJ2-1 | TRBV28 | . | TGTGCCAGCAGTCCCCGGGAGCCGCGGAACAATGAGCAGTTCTTC | CASSPREPRNNEQFF
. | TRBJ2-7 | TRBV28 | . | TGTGCCAGCAGTTCTTCCGGGATCCTCCTGCACGAGCAGTACTTC | CASSSSGILLHEQYF
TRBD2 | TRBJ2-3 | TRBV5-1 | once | TGCGCCAGCACTAGCGGGAGTGTGGGAGATACGCAGTATTTT | CASTSGSVGDTQYF
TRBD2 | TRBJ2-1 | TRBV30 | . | TGTGCCTGGAGTACCCTAGCGGGGGCTCACAATGAGCAGTTCTTC | CAWSTLAGAHNEQFF
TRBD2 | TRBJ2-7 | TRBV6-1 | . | TGTGCCAGCCTAACCGCGTCTAGCGGATCCTACGAGCAGTACTTC | CASLTASSGSYEQYF
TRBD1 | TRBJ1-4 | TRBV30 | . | TGTGCCTGGAGTGTTTGGACAGGGGATGAAAAACTGTTTTTT | CAWSVWTGDEKLFF
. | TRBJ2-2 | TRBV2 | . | TGTGCCAGCAGCCCCAGGGCAGGGGCTGACGGGGAGCTGTTTTTT | CASSPRAGADGELFF
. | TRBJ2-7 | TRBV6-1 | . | TGTGCCAGCAGTGAAGTTTGGCTAGTGGAGCAGTACTTC | CASSEVWLVEQYF
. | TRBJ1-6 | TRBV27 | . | TGTGCCAGCTACACACGGGGGAGTGGGAATTCACCCCTCCACTTT | CASYTRGSGNSPLHF
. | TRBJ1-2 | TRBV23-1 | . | TGCGCCAGCATACACCTTCCAGGGCTTCGTGGCTACACCTTC | CASIHLPGLRGYTF
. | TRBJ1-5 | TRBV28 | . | TGTGCCAGCATACCCGGAAGGAGGTTGGGCAATCAGCCCCAGCATTTT | CASIPGRRLGNQPQHF
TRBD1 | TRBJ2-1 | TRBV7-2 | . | TGTGCCAGCAGCTTAGTTTCGACAGGGGATAGGTACAATGAGCAGTTCTTC | CASSLVSTGDRYNEQFF
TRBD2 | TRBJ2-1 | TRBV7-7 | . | TGTGCCAGCAGCCCCGGGACTAGCGGGAGGGCAAACTACAATGAGCAGTTCTTC | CASSPGTSGRANYNEQFF
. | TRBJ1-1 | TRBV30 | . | TGTGCCTGGAGCTCGGGGAAAGCTGAAGCTTTCTTT | CAWSSGKAEAFF
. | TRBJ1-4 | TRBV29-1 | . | TGCAGCGGGTCTTTCAGGACACAAGATGAAAAACTGTTTTTT | CSGSFRTQDEKLFF
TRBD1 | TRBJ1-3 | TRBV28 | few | TGTGCCAGCAGTTTAGCCGGGACAGGGGTTGGAAACACCATATATTTT | CASSLAGTGVGNTIYF
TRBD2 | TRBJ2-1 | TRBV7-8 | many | TGTGCCAGCAGCTCTGGGACTAGCGGGAGTTTCGGGCTCTACAATGAGCAGTTCTTC | CASSSGTSGSFGLYNEQFF
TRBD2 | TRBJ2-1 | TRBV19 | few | TGTGCCAGTAGCCCTCCCGGGACTAGCGGATACAATGAGCAGTTCTTC | CASSPPGTSGYNEQFF
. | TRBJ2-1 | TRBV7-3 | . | TGTGCCAGCAGCGCGGACTTTTCGGGGGAGCAGTTCTTC | CASSADFSGEQFF
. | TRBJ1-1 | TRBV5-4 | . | TGTGCCAGCAGCTGGGGGGGGGCCGACTCGGGTGAAGCTTTCTTT | CASSWGGADSGEAFF
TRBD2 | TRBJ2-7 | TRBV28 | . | TGTGCCAGCCGCCCATATTCGGGACTAGCGGGAGAATCCTACGAGCAGTACTTC | CASRPYSGLAGESYEQYF
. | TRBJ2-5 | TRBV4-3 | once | TGCGCCAGCAGCCCCCGGGACAAAGGGGGAGAGACCCAGTACTTC | CASSPRDKGGETQYF
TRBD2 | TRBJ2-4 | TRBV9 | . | TGTGCCAGCAGCACGGGACTAGTTCCAACCGGTGGGGAAAACATTCAGTACTTC | CASSTGLVPTGGENIQYF
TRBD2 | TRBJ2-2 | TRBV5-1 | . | TGCGCCAGCAGCTTGGGTGCGACTAGCGGCACCGGGGAGCTGTTTTTT | CASSLGATSGTGELFF
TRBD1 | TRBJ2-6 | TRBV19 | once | TGTGCCAGTGGTGAGGACAGGGGATTCTCTGGGGCCAACGTCCTGACTTTC | CASGEDRGFSGANVLTF